This T cell receptor (beta chain) was profiled in a study of PD-1 blockade in classical Hodgkin lymphoma. Whole-study results and caveats: Complete responders matched newly diagnosed patients in baseline diversity. Baseline TCR diversity was reportedly lower in newly diagnosed patients than healthy donors. Some patients began nivolumab under 1 year after ASCT. These patients were excluded from later analyses. Only CD4+ TCR diversity, not CD8+, had risen significantly by C4D1.

In every patient, relapse followed autologous stem cell transplantation, while exposure to brentuximab vedotin differed. Using magnetic negative selection, the CD4+ T cells were separated out of thawed PBMCs. The CDR3 covers 16 residues. V dropped 0 bases and J dropped 5 bases, with 16 bases sitting between them. The germline CDR1 and CDR2 sequences are SGHAT and FQNNGV. As regards this clone: The target antigen is unknown.

Data came from immunoSEQ multiplex PCR; TCRdb stores just in-frame clones and leaves some out. The table shows about 29,000 clones, with approximately 85% occurring only once. This sequence originates from a human donor with classical Hodgkin lymphoma. The material was CD4+ T cells from blood, obtained at baseline. V usage is TRBV11-2 and J usage is TRBJ2-5; D unclear. The CDR3 DNA reads as TGTGCCAGCAGCTTAGATCCGAGGAGTGGTATGGAGACCCAGTACTTC. It specifies CASSLDPRSGMETQYF.